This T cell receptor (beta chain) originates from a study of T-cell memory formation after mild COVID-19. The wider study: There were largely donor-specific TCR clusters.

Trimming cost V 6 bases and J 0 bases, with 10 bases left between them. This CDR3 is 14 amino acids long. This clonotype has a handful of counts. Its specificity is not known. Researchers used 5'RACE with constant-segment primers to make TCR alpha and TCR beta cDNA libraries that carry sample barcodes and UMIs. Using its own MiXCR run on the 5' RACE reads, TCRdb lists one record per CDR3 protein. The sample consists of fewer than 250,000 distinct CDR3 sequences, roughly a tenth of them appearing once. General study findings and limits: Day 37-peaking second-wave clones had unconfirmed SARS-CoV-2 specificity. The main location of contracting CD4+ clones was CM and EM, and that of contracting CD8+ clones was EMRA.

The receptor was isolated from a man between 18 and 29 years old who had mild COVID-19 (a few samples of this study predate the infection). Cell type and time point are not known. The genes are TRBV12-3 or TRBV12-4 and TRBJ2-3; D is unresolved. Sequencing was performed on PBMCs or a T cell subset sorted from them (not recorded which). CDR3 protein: CASSRVQSTDTQYF. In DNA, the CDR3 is TGTGCCAGCAGCCGTGTGCAGAGCACAGATACGCAGTATTTT.